The TCR beta chain under discussion was sequenced for a study of shared clonotypes between healthy human individuals. At the level of the study: Researchers drew samples from a couple of women and a few men aged 18 to 49.

The CDR3 runs 13 residues. CDR1 and CDR2 (germline): SGHRS, YFSETQ. V lost 4 bases and J 5 bases, leaving 12 bases between the germline ends. Genomic DNA per cell subset filled all wells of several immunoSEQ plates. Among the unsorted PBMC samples, replicate PCRs used 300 ng DNA, about 30,000 T cell genomes. With ten immunoSEQ deep assay plates, unsorted PBMC DNA underwent sequencing. Profiling relied on immunoSEQ multiplex PCR, and the TCRdb table lists in-frame clones only, not all of them. The table lists around 500,000 clones, around three quarters of them singletons. The sequence derives from a woman aged 40 to 49 in good health. Some clones in this sample may be carry-over from other donors' samples. Sequences were obtained from PBMCs. The V and J genes are TRBV5-1 and TRBJ1-1; D uncertain. The CDR3 DNA is TGCGCCAGCAGCCGAGACGGGAGGACTGAAGCTTTCTTT. The encoded protein is CASSRDGRTEAFF.